What follows are 28 T cell receptor beta chains derived from one specimen sequenced in a study of T cell changes during pregnancy in multiple sclerosis (dated by TCRdb to the late 2010s). Libraries were made using the immunoSEQ multiplex PCR assay. Imported from immuneACCESS, the table was reduced by TCRdb to in-frame sequences with V and J called. These copies leave out some clones; in studies compared against another copy, an unresolved V gene accounts for under half, and the cause of the remainder is not known. The sample table holds 130,000 or so clones, of which 90% to 96% were seen once. 0.44% of the sample is in the top ten clones. Source: peripheral blood, taken after pregnancy. The receptors were sampled from a female donor with multiple sclerosis, enrolled in a pregnancy study.

The V call is TRBV27, the J call TRBJ1-2; D is perhaps TRBD1 (6 bases). This CDR3 is built from 13 residues. V was cut by 3 bases and J by 7 bases, with 12 bases left in between. Germline V gene sequence: CDR1 MNHEY, CDR2 SMNVEV (reference sequence). This CDR3 is CASSFRGAGGYTF. For the CDR3, the DNA is TGTGCCAGCAGTTTCCGGGGGGCAGGTGGCTACACCTTC.

The chain couples TRBV11-2 to TRBJ1-2; D is perhaps TRBD1 (5 bases). Germline CDR1 SGHAT, CDR2 FQNNGV. The CDR3 consists of 14 residues. The V gene lost 5 bases and the J gene lost 4 bases, with 14 bases spanning the gap. CDR3 DNA sequence: TGTGCCAGCAGCCAGGCAGGGTTCGCCTATGGCTACACCTTC. Translated, it gives CASSQAGFAYGYTF.

The rearrangement joins TRBV5-1 to TRBJ2-2, with no clear D. Germline V gene sequence: CDR1 SGHRS, CDR2 YFSETQ. V lost 2 bases to trimming and J lost 7 bases, with 3 bases between them. The CDR3 sequence is 11 residues long. The CDR3 sequence: CASSFHGELFF. In DNA, the CDR3 is TGCGCCAGCAGCTTTCACGGGGAGCTGTTTTTT. Looking up the rest from reference TRBV5-1 and TRBJ2-2 gives the full variable domain: KAGVTQTPRYLIKTRGQQVTLSCSPISGHRSVSWYQQTPGQGLQFLFEYFSETQRNKGNFPGRFSGRQFSNSRSEMNVSTLELGDSALYLCASSFHGELFFGEGSRLTVL.

The V call is TRBV18, the J call TRBJ1-5; 7 bases align to TRBD1. The CDR3 is made up of 17 amino acids. Germline lookup yields CDR1 KGHSH and CDR2 LQKENI. V lost 3 bases and J lost 2; bases outside the gene matches: 10. The CDR3 DNA follows: TGTGCCAGCTCACCCAAAAGGACAGGAGGCGGCAATCAGCCCCAGCATTTT. It specifies CASSPKRTGGGNQPQHF. Full variable domain (remainder filled in from reference TRBV18 and TRBJ1-5): NAGVMQNPRHLVRRRGQEARLRCSPMKGHSHVYWYRQLPEEGLKFMVYLQKENIIDESGMPKERFSAEFPKEGPSILRIQQVVRGDSAAYFCASSPKRTGGGNQPQHFGDGTRLSIL.

The chain carries TRBV11-2 and TRBJ2-1, with D possibly TRBD1 on 6 matching bases. Germline V gives CDR1 SGHAT, CDR2 FQNNGV. The V and J ends lost 2 bases and 0 bases respectively, with 11 bases between them. The CDR3 extends over 16 amino acids. CDR3: CASSLPGQSSYNEQFF. The CDR3 DNA reads as TGTGCCAGCAGCTTACCCGGACAGAGCTCCTACAATGAGCAGTTCTTC.

This chain links TRBV7-8 with TRBJ2-1; 9 bases map to TRBD2. Germline V gives CDR1 SGHVS, CDR2 FQNEAQ. J gave up 2 bases and V 5 bases, and 7 bases lay outside the gene matches. This CDR3 comprises 16 residues. The CDR3 region has the DNA TGTGCCAGCAGCCCCGACGCGGGGGGGGCCTACAATGAGCAGTTCTTC. Its protein product is CASSPDAGGAYNEQFF. The full variable domain, in which reference TRBV7-8 and TRBJ2-1 provide the parts outside the CDR3, is GAGVSQSPRYKVAKRGQDVALRCDPISGHVSLFWYQQALGQGPEFLTYFQNEAQLDKSGLPSDRFFAERPEGSVSTLKIQRTQQEDSAVYLCASSPDAGGAYNEQFFGPGTRLTVL.

A few counts support this clone. CDR3: CASSHPEGQGANEQYF. In nucleotides, the CDR3 is TGTGCCAGCAGCCACCCCGAGGGGCAGGGGGCCAACGAGCAGTACTTC. The chain links TRBV4-2 to TRBJ2-7, with 8 bases matching TRBD1. CDR1 is LGHNA, CDR2 YNFKEQ, per germline. The V segment lost 3 bases and the J segment 5 bases; nucleotides outside the gene matches: 12. The CDR3 spans 16 residues.

The rearrangement links TRBV19 to TRBJ2-7; D unresolved. Trimming stripped 1 base from V and 4 bases from J, with 14 bases between. Germline values: CDR1 LNHDA, CDR2 SQIVND (reference sequence). The CDR3 runs to 15 residues. The DNA for the CDR3 is TGTGCCAGTAGTATAGGCGGTCGATCCCCTTACGAGCAGTACTTC. Protein: CASSIGGRSPYEQYF. Complete variable domain (other parts from reference TRBV19 and TRBJ2-7): DGGITQSPKYLFRKEGQNVTLSCEQNLNHDAMYWYRQDPGQGLRLIYYSQIVNDFQKGDIAEGYSVSREKKESFPLTVTSAQKNPTAFYLCASSIGGRSPYEQYFGPGTRLTVT.

The J gene is TRBJ2-1, the V gene TRBV28; 9 bases are shared with TRBD2. The V and J ends lost 5 bases and 6 bases, in that order; junction bases with no gene match: 14. The CDR3 is 17 residues long. CDR1 and CDR2 (germline): MDHEN, SYDVKM. CDR3 in amino acids: CASSDPGTSNMINEQFF. The CDR3 region has the DNA TGTGCCAGCAGTGACCCCGGGACTAGCAATATGATCAATGAGCAGTTCTTC.

This clone was seen once. The chain carries TRBV4-3 and TRBJ2-1; a possible D gene is TRBD2 (5 bases). The ends were cut back, 1 base at V and 11 bases at J, with 12 bases in the middle. This CDR3 region has 13 residues. Germline assignment: CDR1 LGHNA and CDR2 YSLEER. In nucleotides, the CDR3 is TGCGCCAGCAGCCAAGTCAGTGGAGGAAAGCAGTTCTTC. This codes for CASSQVSGGKQFF.

The chain links TRBV11-2 to TRBJ2-7; TRBD2 aligns across 7 bases. CDR3 size: 15 residues. From germline, CDR1 is SGHAT and CDR2 FQNNGV. The V segment lost 3 bases and the J segment 0 bases; nucleotides outside the gene matches: 5. The CDR3 nucleotides are TGTGCCAGCAGCTTGGCGGGGGAATACTCCTACGAGCAGTACTTC. It codes for CASSLAGEYSYEQYF. Together with reference TRBV11-2 and TRBJ2-7, the CDR3 gives the full variable domain: EAGVAQSPRYKIIEKRQSVAFWCNPISGHATLYWYQQILGQGPKLLIQFQNNGVVDDSQLPKDRFSAERLKGVDSTLKIQPAKLEDSAVYLCASSLAGEYSYEQYFGPGTRLTVT.

This sequence joins TRBV29-1 and TRBJ1-1, with D perhaps TRBD1 (6 bases). Trimming took off 7 bases at V and 2 bases at J, with 17 bases between the two ends. Germline CDR1 and CDR2: SQVTM and ANQGSEA. The CDR3 totals 14 residues. This chain's CDR3 is CSATYLDRNTEAFF. CDR3 DNA sequence: TGCAGCGCTACTTACTTGGACAGAAACACTGAAGCTTTCTTT.

The chain is built from TRBV4-2 and TRBJ2-7, with D possibly being TRBD1 (6 bases). CDR3 length equals 12 residues. V lost 4 bases and J 7 bases, leaving 11 bases between the germline ends. Per the germline V gene, CDR1 is LGHNA and CDR2 is YNFKEQ. CDR3: CASSPDSGEQYF. The CDR3 region has the DNA TGTGCCAGCAGCCCGGACAGTGGTGAGCAGTACTTC.

The chain couples TRBV27 to TRBJ2-5; TRBD2 is a possible D gene (6 bases). Germline-derived CDR1 and CDR2 are MNHEY and SMNVEV (reference sequence). The CDR3 runs 14 residues. V was trimmed by 3 bases and J by 1 base, leaving 9 bases between them. CDR3 in DNA: TGTGCCAGCAGTTTTCGGGGGTCCCAAGAGACCCAGTACTTC. As protein: CASSFRGSQETQYF.

The chain is built from TRBV4-1 and TRBJ1-3, with D tentatively TRBD1 (6 bases). V was clipped by 0 bases and J by 0 bases, with 12 bases between them. The germline V gene encodes CDR1 MGHRA and CDR2 YSYEKL. The CDR3 loop spans 17 amino acids. CDR3 protein: CASSQDPRGHSGNTIYF. CDR3 coding DNA: TGCGCCAGCAGCCAAGATCCCAGGGGTCACTCTGGAAACACCATATATTTT.

This clone showed up just once. The rearrangement links TRBV6-4 to TRBJ2-1; 9 nucleotides align to TRBD2. Looked up from germline, CDR1 is MRHNA and CDR2 is SNTAGT. Trimming took 3 bases from V and 3 from J; bases not matched to a gene: 0. This CDR3 has 14 amino acids. The CDR3 region has the DNA TGTGCCAGCAGTGAAGCGGGAGGCTACAATGAGCAGTTCTTC. Translated, it gives CASSEAGGYNEQFF.

The rearrangement joins TRBV7-9 to TRBJ2-3; 12 bases map to TRBD2. The junction had 6 bases not matched to a gene; V was cut back by 6 bases and J by 2 bases. In germline, CDR1 is SEHNR, CDR2 FQNEAQ (reference sequence). This CDR3 comprises 16 residues. The DNA for the CDR3 is TGTGCCAGCAGTTCCGGACTAGCGGGATTCACAGATACGCAGTATTTT. It translates to CASSSGLAGFTDTQYF.

The V and J genes are TRBV19 and TRBJ2-7; TRBD1 aligns across 9 bases. Unmatched junction bases numbered 9, after V lost 6 bases and J lost 3 bases. The CDR3 contains 15 residues. Germline assignment: CDR1 LNHDA and CDR2 SQIVND (reference sequence). The CDR3 reads CASSKDRGNFYEQYF. The CDR3 coding sequence is TGTGCCAGTAGCAAGGACAGGGGCAATTTCTACGAGCAGTACTTC. The full variable domain, its missing parts supplied by reference TRBV19 and TRBJ2-7, is DGGITQSPKYLFRKEGQNVTLSCEQNLNHDAMYWYRQDPGQGLRLIYYSQIVNDFQKGDIAEGYSVSREKKESFPLTVTSAQKNPTAFYLCASSKDRGNFYEQYFGPGTRLTVT.

The V call is TRBV7-2, the J call TRBJ1-2; TRBD1 aligns across 9 bases. There are 13 residues in the CDR3. The J segment lost 10 bases and the V segment lost 5 bases, leaving 8 bases of the junction unmatched. CDR1 SGHTA and CDR2 FQGNSA come from the germline V gene. The CDR3 nucleotides read TGTGCCAGCAGCCCCCGACAGGGGGTTCTCTACACCTTC. Protein: CASSPRQGVLYTF.

V and J are TRBV27 and TRBJ1-2; the match to TRBD1 covers 8 bases. This CDR3 contains 15 residues. The junction had 4 bases not matched to a gene; V was cut back by 0 bases and J by 4 bases. Germline CDR1 is MNHEY and CDR2 is SMNVEV (reference sequence). The CDR3 region is CASSLSQGAGYGYTF. The CDR3 DNA is TGTGCCAGCAGTTTATCCCAGGGGGCCGGCTATGGCTACACCTTC.

The V call is TRBV5-1, the J call TRBJ2-7, with TRBD2 identical over 9 bases. Trimming took 4 bases from V and 2 from J; bases not matched to a gene: 7. This CDR3 contains 15 residues. CDR1 is SGHRS and CDR2 is YFSETQ in the germline V gene. The CDR3 sequence: CASSGRLADPYEQYF. CDR3 sequence (DNA): TGCGCCAGCAGCGGGAGACTAGCGGATCCCTACGAGCAGTACTTC.

CDR3 in DNA: TGTGCCAGCAGCCGGATGGGAGGGATTAACGGGGAGCTGTTTTTT. Translated, it gives CASSRMGGINGELFF. This chain joins TRBV7-6 and TRBJ2-2, with 7 bases matching TRBD2. Germline V gene lookup returns CDR1 SGHVS and CDR2 FNYEAQ. Trimming cost V 5 bases and J 7 bases; bases outside gene matches: 10. CDR3 size: 15 residues.

The rearrangement links TRBV6-1 to TRBJ2-7, with 7 bases that match TRBD2. The trim removed 10 bases at V and 2 bases at J, leaving 8 bases unmatched. The germline CDR1 and CDR2 sequences are MNHNS and SASEGT. The CDR3 extends over 13 amino acids. For the CDR3, the DNA is TGTGCCACGGCGTGGGGGAGGGCCTACGAGCAGTACTTC. Translated: CATAWGRAYEQYF.

This chain links TRBV2 with TRBJ1-5, with D unclear. The CDR3 sequence is 15 residues long. V lost 6 bases to trimming and J lost 3 bases, with 15 bases between them. Germline V gene sequence: CDR1 SNHLY, CDR2 FYNNEI. CDR3 bases: TGTGCCAGCAGCAAAAAAACCGGGTCCAATCAGCCCCAGCATTTT. Protein: CASSKKTGSNQPQHF.

The chain combines TRBV6-4 with TRBJ2-1, with 10 bases fitting TRBD2. This CDR3 contains 15 residues. The V gene end was trimmed by 2 bases and the J gene end by 8 bases; junction bases not matched to a gene: 6. Germline CDR1 is MRHNA and CDR2 is SNTAGT. The CDR3 nucleotides are TGTGCCAGCAGTGACGCGGCTAGCGGGAGCTATGAGCAGTTCTTC. This translates into CASSDAASGSYEQFF.

The V call is TRBV29-1, the J call TRBJ2-1; 8 nucleotides match TRBD2. Per germline, CDR1 SQVTM and CDR2 ANQGSEA. CDR3 size: 13 residues. V gave up 4 bases and J gave up 8 bases; unmatched junction bases: 7. The CDR3 sequence is CSVGPSGRDEQFF. CDR3 DNA: TGCAGCGTTGGGCCTAGCGGGCGCGATGAGCAGTTCTTC.

The chain joins TRBV27 to TRBJ2-1, with 12 bases fitting TRBD2. This CDR3 comprises 18 residues. The germline V gene encodes CDR1 MNHEY and CDR2 SMNVEV (reference sequence). The trim removed 1 base at V and 6 bases at J, leaving 10 bases unmatched. This CDR3 reads CASSLYVTSGSRSNEQFF. Written as DNA, the CDR3 is TGTGCCAGCAGTTTATATGTGACTAGCGGGAGTCGGTCCAATGAGCAGTTCTTC.

The chain carries TRBV29-1 and TRBJ2-5; 8 nucleotides match TRBD1. V shed 4 bases, J shed 5 bases, and the junction held 6 bases outside the gene matches. Germline CDR1 reads SQVTM; CDR2 reads ANQGSEA. The CDR3 length is 13 residues. CDR3 sequence: CSVATTGGETQYF. In nucleotides, the CDR3 is TGCAGCGTTGCCACTACAGGGGGGGAGACCCAGTACTTC.